This record covers a single TCR beta chain. A single record per CDR3 protein comes from TCRdb applying MiXCR to the RT-PCR reads. The table has approximately 220,000 distinct CDR3 sequences, about 38% seen once. This sample was taken from a study of patients and donors after allogeneic stem cell transplantation. CDR1 is SGHAT and CDR2 is FQNNGV in the germline V gene. The V end was cut by 1 base, the J end by 1 base, with 12 bases between. The CDR3 totals 16 residues. The sample taken for sequencing was blood, either unsorted or a sorted T cell fraction (not recorded which). This chain uses TRBV11-2 with TRBJ2-3, with D possibly called TRBD1 or TRBD2 (5 bases each). The receptor's source is a human donor who was either an allogeneic HSCT recipient or a stem cell or donor lymphocyte infusion donor (not recorded which). It is not recorded whose cells these are; they may come from a transplant donor. CDR3: CASSLGFRDRTDTQYF. The CDR3 DNA reads TGTGCCAGCAGCTTAGGGTTCCGGGACCGCACAGATACGCAGTATTTT.